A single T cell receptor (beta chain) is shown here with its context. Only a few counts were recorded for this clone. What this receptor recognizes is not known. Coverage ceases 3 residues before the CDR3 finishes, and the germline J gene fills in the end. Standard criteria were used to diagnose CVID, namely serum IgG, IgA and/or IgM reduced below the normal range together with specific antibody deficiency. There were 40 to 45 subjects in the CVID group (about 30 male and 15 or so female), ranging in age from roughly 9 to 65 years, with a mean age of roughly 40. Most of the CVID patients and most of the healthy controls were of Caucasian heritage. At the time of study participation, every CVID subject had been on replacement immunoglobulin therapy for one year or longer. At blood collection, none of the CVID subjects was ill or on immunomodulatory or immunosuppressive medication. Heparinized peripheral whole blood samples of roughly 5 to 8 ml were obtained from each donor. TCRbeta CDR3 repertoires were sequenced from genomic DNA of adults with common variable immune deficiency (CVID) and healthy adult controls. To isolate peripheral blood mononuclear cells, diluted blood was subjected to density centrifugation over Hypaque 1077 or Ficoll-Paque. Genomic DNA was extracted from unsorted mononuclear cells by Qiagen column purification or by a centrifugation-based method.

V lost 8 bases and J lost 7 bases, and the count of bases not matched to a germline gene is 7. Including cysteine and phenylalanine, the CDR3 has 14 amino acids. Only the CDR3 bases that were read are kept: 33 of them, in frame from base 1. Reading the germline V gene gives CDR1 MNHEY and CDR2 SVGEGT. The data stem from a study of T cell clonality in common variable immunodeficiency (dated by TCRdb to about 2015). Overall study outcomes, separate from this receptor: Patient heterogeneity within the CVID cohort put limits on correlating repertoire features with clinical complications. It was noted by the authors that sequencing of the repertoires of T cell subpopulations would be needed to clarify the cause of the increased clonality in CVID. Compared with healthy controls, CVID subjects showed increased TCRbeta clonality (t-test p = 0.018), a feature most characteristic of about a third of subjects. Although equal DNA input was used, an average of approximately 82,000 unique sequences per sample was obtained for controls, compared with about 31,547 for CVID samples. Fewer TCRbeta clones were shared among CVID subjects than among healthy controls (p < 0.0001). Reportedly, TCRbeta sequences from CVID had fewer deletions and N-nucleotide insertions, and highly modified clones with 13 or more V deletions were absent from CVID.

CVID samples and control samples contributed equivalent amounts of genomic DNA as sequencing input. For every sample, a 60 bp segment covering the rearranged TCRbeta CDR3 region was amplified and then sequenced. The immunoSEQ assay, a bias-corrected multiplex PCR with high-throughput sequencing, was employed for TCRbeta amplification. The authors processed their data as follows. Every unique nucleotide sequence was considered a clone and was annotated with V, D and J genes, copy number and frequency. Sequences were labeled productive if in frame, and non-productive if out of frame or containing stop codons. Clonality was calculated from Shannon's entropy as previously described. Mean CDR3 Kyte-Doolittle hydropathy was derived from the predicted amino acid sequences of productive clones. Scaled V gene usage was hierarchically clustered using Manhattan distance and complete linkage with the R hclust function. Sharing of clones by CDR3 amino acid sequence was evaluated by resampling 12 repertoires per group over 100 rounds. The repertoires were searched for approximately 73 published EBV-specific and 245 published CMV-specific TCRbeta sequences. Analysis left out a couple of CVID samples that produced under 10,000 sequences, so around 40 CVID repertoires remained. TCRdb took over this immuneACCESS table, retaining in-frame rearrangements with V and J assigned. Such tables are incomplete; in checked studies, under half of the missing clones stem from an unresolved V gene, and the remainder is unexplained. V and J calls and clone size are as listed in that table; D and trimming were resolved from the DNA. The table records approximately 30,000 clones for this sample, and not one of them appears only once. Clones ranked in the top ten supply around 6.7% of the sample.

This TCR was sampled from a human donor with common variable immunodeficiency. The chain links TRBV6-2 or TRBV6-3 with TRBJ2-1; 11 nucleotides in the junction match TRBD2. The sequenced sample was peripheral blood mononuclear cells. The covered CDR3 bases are TGTGCCAGCCGACTAGCGGGAATCCAAAATGAG. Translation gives CASRLAGIQNE. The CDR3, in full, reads CASRLAGIQNEQFF.